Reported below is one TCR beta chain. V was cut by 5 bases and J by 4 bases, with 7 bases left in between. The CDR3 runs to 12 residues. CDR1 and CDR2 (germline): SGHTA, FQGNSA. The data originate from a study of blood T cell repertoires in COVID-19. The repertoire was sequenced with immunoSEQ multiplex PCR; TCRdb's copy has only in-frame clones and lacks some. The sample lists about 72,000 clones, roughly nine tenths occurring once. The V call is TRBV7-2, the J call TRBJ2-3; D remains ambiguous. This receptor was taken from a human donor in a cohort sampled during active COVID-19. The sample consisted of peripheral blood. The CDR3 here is CASSPTSDTQYF. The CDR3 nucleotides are TGTGCCAGCAGCCCCACTTCAGATACGCAGTATTTT.